A single TCR beta chain is shown here with its context. Its specificity is not known. Measured with immunoSEQ multiplex PCR; TCRdb has only the in-frame clones, and not every one. The data hold tens of thousands of clones, with roughly 84% observed a single time. This sample is part of a study of T cell responses to AZD1222 COVID-19 vaccine. Broader study findings: Mostly white British, mostly female donors; authors suggested clonal diversity may be underestimated. Nearly half of unique spike-specific TCRs reportedly avoided B.1.351 and B.1.1.7 mutated regions. Baseline serostatus was positive in only six or seven AZD1222 recipients.

Sequenced here: peripheral blood, sampled on day 0 of AZD1222 vaccination. The clonotype was recovered from an adult in good health.

The CDR3 nucleotides are TGTGCCAGCAGTGAAGACAGGGGGCTATGGAACGAGCAGTACTTC. It yields the protein CASSEDRGLWNEQYF. The V call is TRBV25-1, the J call TRBJ2-7; 10 positions agree with TRBD1. CDR3 length: 15 residues. V shed 2 bases, J shed 5 bases, and the junction held 6 bases outside the gene matches. Germline V lookup: CDR1 MGHDK, CDR2 SYGVNS.